This passage covers 20 T cell receptor beta chains from one sample sequenced in a study of T cells in Graves' hyperthyroidism and ophthalmopathy. Amplified TCR beta CDR3 regions derived from RNA transcripts. Carried out on the TCR CDR3, a first-round RT-PCR used the HTBI primer set. TCRdb itself ran the multiplex PCR reads through MiXCR, one entry per CDR3 protein. This repertoire shows hundreds of thousands of distinct CDR3 sequences, 12% to 15% found once; its top ten account for approximately 15%. Sequenced sample: blood. The receptor set was obtained from a woman aged 35 to 49 with Graves' hyperthyroidism.

J is TRBJ1-1 and V is TRBV12-3 or TRBV12-4; D uncertain. The V end was cut by 2 bases, the J end by 2 bases, with 6 bases between. There are 13 residues in the CDR3. The CDR3 DNA reads as TGTGCCAGCAGTTTACTGACAAACACTGAAGCTTTCTTT. Amino acids: CASSLLTNTEAFF.

This clonotype was seen more than once but under ten times. The chain has TRBV7-6 and TRBJ1-2, with 9 bases fitting TRBD1. CDR1 and CDR2 (germline): SGHVS, FNYEAQ. The CDR3 runs to 15 residues. J gave up 5 bases and V 5 bases, and 9 bases lay outside the gene matches. The CDR3 DNA reads TGTGCCAGCAGCCTCGGGACAGGGAGGGGATATGGCTACACCTTC. Its protein product is CASSLGTGRGYGYTF.

In its sample, this clonotype was seen many times. This chain joins TRBV2 and TRBJ1-1; D ambiguous. V lost 6 bases, J lost 2 bases, and 7 bases lay in between. Germline V gene data show CDR1 as SNHLY and CDR2 as FYNNEI. The CDR3 spans 12 residues. CDR3 DNA sequence: TGTGCCAGCAGCACGGACAACACTGAAGCTTTCTTT. Its protein product is CASSTDNTEAFF. The whole variable domain, remainder taken from reference TRBV2 and TRBJ1-1, is EPEVTQTPSHQVTQMGQEVILRCVPISNHLYFYWYRQILGQKVEFLVSFYNNEISEKSEIFDDQFSVERPDGSNFTLKIRSTKLEDSAMYFCASSTDNTEAFFGQGTRLTVV.

This clonotype was observed a single time. It may be a read error: a sequence one base away is much more abundant. This chain uses TRBV20-1 with TRBJ1-5, with D uncertain. Between the trimmed V and J ends, which lost 0 bases and 13 bases, there was a span of 13 bases. The CDR3 is 12 residues long. CDR1 and CDR2 (germline): DFQATT, SNEGSKA (reference sequence). This chain's CDR3 is CSARDNLVMQHF. The CDR3 DNA follows: TGCAGTGCTAGAGATAACCTAGTCATGCAGCATTTT.

The chain is built from TRBV5-6 and TRBJ2-1; D is perhaps TRBD1 (5 bases). The V end lost 4 bases, the J end lost 7 bases, and 12 bases lay between the germline ends. The germline V gene encodes CDR1 SGHDT and CDR2 YYEEEE. This CDR3 is 13 amino acids long. Here the CDR3 reads CASSVNRGNEQFF. Here the CDR3 DNA reads TGTGCCAGCAGCGTAAATAGGGGAAATGAGCAGTTCTTC. The variable domain in full, with the rest retrieved from reference TRBV5-6 and TRBJ2-1, is DAGVTQSPTHLIKTRGQQVTLRCSPKSGHDTVSWYQQALGQGPQFIFQYYEEEERQRGNFPDRFSGHQFPNYSSELNVNALLLGDSALYLCASSVNRGNEQFFGPGTRLTVL.

Many counts were recorded for this clonotype. This chain connects TRBV28 to TRBJ1-5, with D maybe TRBD1 (5 bases). Germline loops: CDR1 MDHEN, CDR2 SYDVKM. V lost 2 bases, J lost 6 bases, and 17 bases lay in between. The CDR3 spans 16 residues. The CDR3 is CASSLGRDVVGQPQHF. CDR3 sequence (DNA): TGTGCCAGCAGTTTAGGCAGGGATGTAGTCGGTCAGCCCCAGCATTTT. The full variable domain, completed using reference TRBV28 and TRBJ1-5, is DVKVTQSSRYLVKRTGEKVFLECVQDMDHENMFWYRQDPGLGLRLIYFSYDVKMKEKGDIPEGYSVSREKKERFSLILESASTNQTSMYLCASSLGRDVVGQPQHFGDGTRLSIL.

This clonotype came up a few times. The chain is built from TRBV28 and TRBJ2-4; D may be TRBD1 (6 bases). This CDR3 has 16 residues. The V gene lost 5 bases and the J gene lost 0 bases, with 14 bases spanning the gap. Germline lookup yields CDR1 MDHEN and CDR2 SYDVKM. The CDR3 here is CASSVSGHGAKNIQYF. The CDR3 nucleotides read TGTGCCAGCAGTGTCTCGGGACATGGAGCCAAAAACATTCAGTACTTC. Based on the CDR3 plus reference TRBV28 and TRBJ2-4, the full variable domain is DVKVTQSSRYLVKRTGEKVFLECVQDMDHENMFWYRQDPGLGLRLIYFSYDVKMKEKGDIPEGYSVSREKKERFSLILESASTNQTSMYLCASSVSGHGAKNIQYFGAGTRLSVL.

This clonotype was seen ten or more times. J is TRBJ2-7 and V is TRBV6-1, with a possible D match to TRBD2 (6 bases). Looked up from germline, CDR1 is MNHNS and CDR2 is SASEGT. V was pared by 11 bases and J by 0 bases, with 20 bases between. There are 15 residues in the CDR3. The CDR3 is CAAGPGTGISYEQYF. The DNA for the CDR3 is TGTGCCGCGGGTCCCGGGACTGGGATCTCCTACGAGCAGTACTTC.

A few counts support this clonotype. V gene TRBV5-1 combines with J gene TRBJ2-7; a possible D gene is TRBD1 (6 bases). The CDR3 contains 13 residues. CDR1 and CDR2 from the germline V gene are SGHRS and YFSETQ. V dropped 3 bases and J dropped 6 bases, with 13 bases sitting between them. Written as DNA, the CDR3 is TGCGCCAGCAGCTACAATATAGGGGGCGAGCAGTACTTC. The encoded protein is CASSYNIGGEQYF.

This clonotype was picked up many times. The chain recombines TRBV4-1 with TRBJ1-2; no definite D call. Germline assignment: CDR1 MGHRA and CDR2 YSYEKL. V was cut by 0 bases and J by 4 bases, with 6 bases left in between. The CDR3 totals 13 residues. The CDR3 sequence is CASSQDGSYGYTF. For the CDR3, the DNA is TGCGCCAGCAGCCAAGATGGGTCCTATGGCTACACCTTC.

This clonotype was recorded at least ten times. The J gene is TRBJ1-1, the V gene TRBV12-3 or TRBV12-4; no reliable D call. The CDR3 is 15 amino acids. With 3 bases removed from V and 0 bases from J, the gap between germline ends came to 11 bases. CDR3 sequence reads: CASSFRRRMNTEAFF. The CDR3 coding sequence is TGTGCCAGCAGTTTTCGGCGACGGATGAACACTGAAGCTTTCTTT.

This clonotype appeared a single time. This chain links TRBV15 with TRBJ2-7, with 10 positions matching TRBD1. The germline V gene has CDR1 LNHNV and CDR2 YYDKDF (reference sequence). V trimming: 5 bases; J trimming: 4 bases; junction bases outside the gene matches: 5. CDR3 length: 14 residues. CDR3 sequence reads: CATSHDRGPYEQYF. The CDR3 DNA reads as TGTGCCACCAGCCATGACAGGGGGCCTTACGAGCAGTACTTC.

The chain couples TRBV9 to TRBJ2-1; possibly TRBD1 for D (5 bases). CDR3 length: 15 amino acids. Germline lookup yields CDR1 SGDLS and CDR2 YYNGEE. V lost 0 bases, J lost 4 bases, and 11 bases lay in between. CDR3 DNA: TGTGCCAGCAGCGTAGAACCAGGGTCTTACAATGAGCAGTTCTTC. Its translation: CASSVEPGSYNEQFF. The variable domain in full, completed from reference TRBV9 and TRBJ2-1, reads DSGVTQTPKHLITATGQRVTLRCSPRSGDLSVYWYQQSLDQGLQFLIQYYNGEERAKGNILERFSAQQFPDLHSELNLSSLELGDSALYFCASSVEPGSYNEQFFGPGTRLTVL.

This clonotype was counted at least ten times. This chain links TRBV28 with TRBJ2-3; possible D gene TRBD2, 5 bases. The germline V and J ends were trimmed by 3 bases and 0 bases, with 16 bases remaining between them. CDR3 length equals 17 residues. CDR1 is MDHEN and CDR2 is SYDVKM in the germline V gene. The DNA of the CDR3 is TGTGCCAGCAGTTTCCCCTCCAGCGGACCTAGCACAGATACGCAGTATTTT. Its translation: CASSFPSSGPSTDTQYF.

V usage is TRBV20-1 and J usage is TRBJ2-5, with D perhaps assigned TRBD1 or TRBD2 (5 bases each). Germline assignment: CDR1 DFQATT and CDR2 SNEGSKA (reference sequence). V was pared by 0 bases and J by 5 bases, with 13 bases between. This CDR3 has 14 amino acids. CDR3 in DNA: TGCAGTGCTAGAGATTACGGGGCGCGGGAGACCCAGTACTTC. It yields the protein CSARDYGARETQYF.

CDR3 in amino acids: CATSRDSQTPYGYTF. CDR3 sequence (DNA): TGTGCCACCAGCAGAGATAGTCAAACCCCCTATGGCTACACCTTC. The chain links TRBV15 to TRBJ1-2; D is unclear. Between the trimmed V and J ends, which lost 0 bases and 4 bases, there was a span of 12 bases. This CDR3 comprises 15 residues. CDR1 is LNHNV and CDR2 is YYDKDF in the germline V gene (reference sequence).

This clonotype was picked up a small number of times. J is TRBJ1-6 and V is TRBV3-1; tentatively, D is TRBD1 (6 bases). The CDR3 consists of 14 residues. In germline, CDR1 is LGHDT, CDR2 YNNKEL (reference sequence). V lost 3 bases to trimming and J lost 9 bases, with 12 bases between them. The CDR3 spells CASSQAGEGSPLHF. CDR3 DNA: TGTGCCAGCAGCCAGGCAGGGGAAGGTTCACCCCTCCACTTT.

At least ten counts were recorded for this clonotype. The chain uses TRBV2 and TRBJ2-4, with D possibly being TRBD2 (6 bases). V lost 4 bases to trimming and J lost 0 bases, with 13 bases between them. The CDR3 contains 16 residues. Germline V gives CDR1 SNHLY, CDR2 FYNNEI. CDR3 region: CASSVSVAEAKNIQYF. DNA of the CDR3: TGTGCCAGCAGTGTTTCGGTAGCGGAAGCCAAAAACATTCAGTACTTC.

This clonotype was recorded only once. The chain couples TRBV19 to TRBJ1-1, with a possible D match to TRBD1 (5 bases). The CDR3 loop spans 12 amino acids. The germline V gene has CDR1 LNHDA and CDR2 SQIVND (reference sequence). V lost 9 bases to trimming and J lost 3 bases, with 11 bases between them. CDR3 sequence: CASEQGDTEAFF. The CDR3 region has the DNA TGTGCCAGCGAACAAGGGGACACTGAAGCTTTCTTT.

This clonotype has only a few counts. This chain connects TRBV12-3 or TRBV12-4 to TRBJ2-2; perhaps TRBD2 as D (6 bases). V was pared by 4 bases and J by 5 bases, with 20 bases between. The CDR3 consists of 17 residues. The CDR3 reads CASSSHQGGAETGELFF. The CDR3 DNA follows: TGTGCCAGCAGTTCGCACCAAGGAGGGGCGGAGACCGGGGAGCTGTTTTTT.